This entry describes one T cell receptor beta chain. These data belong to a study of shared clonotypes between healthy human individuals. Produced via immunoSEQ multiplex PCR; TCRdb's table is partial and in-frame only. Of about 690,000 clones listed, roughly 87% are singletons. The study drew its donors from healthy HIV-negative adults without recent acute infections or vaccinations. This sequence was found in a man aged 18 to 29 in good health. Some clones in this sample may be carry-over from other donors' samples. The sequenced material came from memory CD8+ T cells from PBMCs. The subset was: CD45RO+ cells pooled with CCR7-negative TemRA cells.

CDR3 loop: CASSYGRLYEQYF. In nucleotides, the CDR3 is TGTGCCAGCAGTTATGGGAGGCTTTACGAGCAGTACTTC. The chain uses TRBV27 and TRBJ2-7; D perhaps matches TRBD2 (6 bases). The CDR3 sequence is 13 residues long. The germline V gene encodes CDR1 MNHEY and CDR2 SMNVEV (reference sequence). V lost 4 bases and J 4 bases, leaving 11 bases between the germline ends.